The rows below give T cell receptor beta chains drawn from one sample of a study of T cells in Graves' hyperthyroidism and ophthalmopathy. One entry per CDR3 protein results from TCRdb running MiXCR on the multiplex PCR reads. The sample lists 250,000 to 300,000 distinct CDR3 sequences, roughly 13% occurring once. Sequencing used blood. These receptors all stem from a woman between 40 and 55 years old with Graves' hyperthyroidism. The CDR3 runs from the conserved cysteine through the conserved F or W. D genes are given only for firm matches. Not every row has a clone size; where given, it reads once, few, many or a size class.

D: NA; V: TRBV5-6; J: TRBJ1-4; size: few; CDR3: CASSPLPATTNEKLFF; DNA: TGTGCCAGCAGCCCCTTGCCAGCCACAACTAATGAAAAACTGTTTTTT
D: NA; V: TRBV6-5; J: TRBJ1-2; size: many; CDR3: CASSYSGPNYGYTF; DNA: TGTGCCAGCAGTTACTCAGGACCGAACTATGGCTACACCTTC
D: NA; V: TRBV6-1; J: TRBJ2-5; size: many; CDR3: CASSIRVEGETQYF; DNA: TGTGCCAGCAGCATCCGGGTGGAGGGAGAGACCCAGTACTTC
D: NA; V: TRBV30; J: TRBJ1-1; size: NA; CDR3: CAWSRGHENTEAFF; DNA: TGTGCCTGGAGTAGAGGGCACGAGAACACTGAAGCTTTCTTT
D: NA; V: TRBV30; J: TRBJ1-1; size: many; CDR3: CAWSSLGTPLRKAFF; DNA: TGTGCCTGGAGTTCCCTCGGGACACCCCTGAGAAAAGCTTTCTTT
D: NA; V: TRBV12-3/TRBV12-4; J: TRBJ2-5; size: many; CDR3: CASSDSGNQETQYF; DNA: TGTGCCAGCAGCGATAGCGGCAATCAAGAGACCCAGTACTTC
D: TRBD2; V: TRBV6-1; J: TRBJ2-2; size: many; CDR3: CASRPGLAGGFDTGELFF; DNA: TGTGCCAGCCGCCCGGGACTAGCGGGAGGATTTGACACCGGGGAGCTGTTTTTT
D: NA; V: TRBV27; J: TRBJ1-3; size: many; CDR3: CASPPWGPGNTIYF; DNA: TGTGCCAGCCCCCCCTGGGGACCTGGAAACACCATATATTTT
D: NA; V: TRBV11-2; J: TRBJ1-5; size: many; CDR3: CASSPAGDSNQPQHF; DNA: TGTGCCAGCAGCCCGGCGGGGGATAGCAATCAGCCCCAGCATTTT
D: TRBD1; V: TRBV20-1; J: TRBJ2-7; size: NA; CDR3: CSARDRRTGGLDEQYF; DNA: TGCAGTGCTAGAGACAGGAGGACAGGGGGCTTGGACGAGCAGTACTTC
D: TRBD1; V: TRBV3-1; J: TRBJ2-7; size: many; CDR3: CASSHRDRVDEQYF; DNA: TGTGCCAGCAGCCACCGAGACAGGGTCGACGAGCAGTACTTC
D: NA; V: TRBV12-3/TRBV12-4; J: TRBJ1-2; size: many; CDR3: CASSLVSGGAGYTF; DNA: TGTGCCAGCAGTTTAGTCTCGGGGGGCGCTGGCTACACCTTC
D: NA; V: TRBV3-1; J: TRBJ2-3; size: many; CDR3: CASSQDQGSQYF; DNA: TGTGCCAGCAGCCAGGATCAGGGGTCGCAGTATTTT
D: NA; V: TRBV20-1; J: TRBJ2-3; size: many; CDR3: CSATQSGTDAGTQYF; DNA: TGCAGTGCTACCCAATCGGGGACCGACGCGGGTACGCAGTATTTT
D: NA; V: TRBV3-1; J: TRBJ2-5; size: many; CDR3: CASSQVGVETQYF; DNA: TGTGCCAGCAGCCAAGTAGGGGTCGAGACCCAGTACTTC
D: NA; V: TRBV20-1; J: TRBJ2-1; size: many; CDR3: CSARDSLRDNEQFF; DNA: TGCAGTGCTAGAGATAGCTTGAGAGACAATGAGCAGTTCTTC
D: NA; V: TRBV7-8; J: TRBJ2-1; size: many; CDR3: CVSRSVSYNEQFF; DNA: TGTGTCTCTCGGAGCGTATCCTACAATGAGCAGTTCTTC
D: TRBD2; V: TRBV2; J: TRBJ2-1; size: many; CDR3: CASRRGAYRENEQFF; DNA: TGTGCCAGCAGGCGGGGGGCATACAGGGAAAATGAGCAGTTCTTC
D: NA; V: TRBV30; J: TRBJ2-7; size: many; CDR3: CACAPREEQYF; DNA: TGTGCCTGCGCCCCAAGGGAGGAGCAGTACTTC
D: TRBD2; V: TRBV18; J: TRBJ2-3; size: few; CDR3: CASSGTSGSSTDTQYF; DNA: TGTGCCAGCTCAGGCACTAGCGGAAGTAGCACAGATACGCAGTATTTT
D: NA; V: TRBV5-1; J: TRBJ2-5; size: many; CDR3: CASSLGVGRRDQETQYF; DNA: TGCGCCAGCAGCTTGGGAGTCGGTAGGCGGGACCAAGAGACCCAGTACTTC
D: NA; V: TRBV24-1; J: TRBJ2-2; size: once; CDR3: CATRGRTNTGELFF; DNA: TGTGCCACCCGGGGACGGACTAACACCGGGGAGCTGTTTTTT
D: NA; V: TRBV2; J: TRBJ2-1; size: many; CDR3: CASSARGWRNEQFF; DNA: TGTGCCAGCAGTGCTAGAGGGTGGCGCAATGAGCAGTTCTTC
D: NA; V: TRBV7-2; J: TRBJ2-1; size: many; CDR3: CASSNPPGYNEQFF; DNA: TGTGCCAGCAGCAACCCCCCAGGGTACAATGAGCAGTTCTTC
D: NA; V: TRBV7-2; J: TRBJ2-1; size: many; CDR3: CASSSNWGYEQFF; DNA: TGTGCCAGCAGCTCAAACTGGGGGTATGAGCAGTTCTTC
D: TRBD2; V: TRBV7-2; J: TRBJ2-3; size: many; CDR3: CASSWGLADTDTQYF; DNA: TGTGCCAGCAGCTGGGGCCTAGCGGACACAGATACGCAGTATTTT
D: TRBD2; V: TRBV4-2; J: TRBJ2-3; size: NA; CDR3: CASSQVASGVHSTDTQYF; DNA: TGTGCCAGCAGCCAAGTCGCTAGCGGGGTGCATAGCACAGATACGCAGTATTTT
D: NA; V: TRBV20-1; J: TRBJ1-1; size: many; CDR3: CSARDLGTGTEAFF; DNA: TGCAGTGCTAGAGACCTAGGGACGGGCACTGAAGCTTTCTTT
D: NA; V: TRBV29-1; J: TRBJ2-2; size: once; CDR3: CSVWENTGELFF; DNA: TGCAGCGTTTGGGAAAACACCGGGGAGCTGTTTTTT
D: TRBD2; V: TRBV5-1; J: TRBJ2-1; size: many; CDR3: CASSRGSGEHYNEQFF; DNA: TGCGCCAGCAGCAGGGGTAGCGGGGAGCACTACAATGAGCAGTTCTTC
D: NA; V: TRBV19; J: TRBJ1-4; size: NA; CDR3: CASSIPGSTEKLFF; DNA: TGTGCCAGTAGTATCCCCGGGAGTACTGAAAAACTGTTTTTT
D: NA; V: TRBV27; J: TRBJ1-1; size: NA; CDR3: CASSPLIGMNTEAFF; DNA: TGTGCCAGCAGTCCGTTGATCGGGATGAACACTGAAGCTTTCTTT
D: NA; V: TRBV15; J: TRBJ1-1; size: many; CDR3: CATSRDVNTEAFF; DNA: TGTGCCACCAGCAGAGATGTCAACACTGAAGCTTTCTTT
D: TRBD1; V: TRBV18; J: TRBJ2-5; size: few; CDR3: CASSPYTGTGGETQYF; DNA: TGTGCCAGCTCACCTTATACCGGGACAGGGGGAGAGACCCAGTACTTC
D: NA; V: TRBV20-1; J: TRBJ2-7; size: many; CDR3: CSAGDQSGFYEQYF; DNA: TGCAGTGCGGGGGACCAATCGGGGTTTTACGAGCAGTACTTC
D: TRBD2; V: TRBV5-1; J: TRBJ2-1; size: many; CDR3: CASSLRFSGSVYVEQFF; DNA: TGCGCCAGCAGCTTGCGGTTTAGCGGGAGTGTTTACGTTGAGCAGTTCTTC
D: NA; V: TRBV27; J: TRBJ1-1; size: many; CDR3: CASSSRPGNTEAFF; DNA: TGTGCCAGCAGTTCGCGGCCGGGGAACACTGAAGCTTTCTTT
D: TRBD1; V: TRBV7-2; J: TRBJ2-1; size: many; CDR3: CASSPTGGQGDNEQFF; DNA: TGTGCCAGCAGCCCCACGGGAGGACAGGGGGACAATGAGCAGTTCTTC
D: NA; V: TRBV12-3/TRBV12-4; J: TRBJ1-6; size: many; CDR3: CASSLASYNSPLHF; DNA: TGTGCCAGCAGTTTAGCCTCCTATAATTCACCCCTCCACTTT
D: TRBD1; V: TRBV29-1; J: TRBJ1-1; size: many; CDR3: CSVGVTGGTEAFF; DNA: TGCAGCGTTGGGGTGACAGGGGGCACTGAAGCTTTCTTT
D: TRBD2; V: TRBV5-1; J: TRBJ2-3; size: many; CDR3: CASSLGLAGGVDTQYF; DNA: TGCGCCAGCAGCTTGGGACTAGCGGGAGGAGTAGATACGCAGTATTTT
D: TRBD1; V: TRBV28; J: TRBJ2-5; size: NA; CDR3: CASSLDRLQTQYF; DNA: TGTGCCAGCAGTCTGGACAGGCTGCAGACCCAGTACTTC
D: TRBD2; V: TRBV2; J: TRBJ2-1; size: NA; CDR3: CASSEAVIAGVYNEQFF; DNA: TGTGCCAGCAGTGAAGCGGTCATAGCGGGGGTCTACAATGAGCAGTTCTTC
D: NA; V: TRBV11-2; J: TRBJ1-6; size: many; CDR3: CASSPIGGSPLHF; DNA: TGTGCCAGCAGCCCCATTGGGGGGTCGCCCCTCCACTTT
D: NA; V: TRBV29-1; J: TRBJ2-7; size: many; CDR3: CSVERATSGGNEQYF; DNA: TGCAGCGTTGAACGAGCGACTAGTGGGGGAAACGAGCAGTACTTC
D: NA; V: TRBV30; J: TRBJ1-6; size: many; CDR3: CAWRAQGSGSPLHF; DNA: TGTGCCTGGAGGGCCCAGGGAAGCGGTTCACCCCTCCACTTT
D: NA; V: TRBV6-1; J: TRBJ2-1; size: many; CDR3: CASNGGEGGNEQFF; DNA: TGTGCCAGCAACGGGGGCGAAGGGGGCAATGAGCAGTTCTTC
D: NA; V: TRBV7-9; J: TRBJ1-1; size: few; CDR3: CASFNSGGGNTEAFF; DNA: TGTGCCAGCTTTAACTCGGGGGGAGGCAACACTGAAGCTTTCTTT